This passage covers 15 T cell receptor beta chains from one sample sequenced in a study of blood T cells in healthy people across ages (dated by TCRdb to 2014 to 2015). Library preparation employed 5' RACE. Sequencer: Illumina HiSeq 2500. A second PCR of roughly 7 to 11 cycles was performed with a sample-barcoded 5' primer and a J-beta primer mix. The public reads were run again by TCRdb, first through fastp at Q25 and then through MiXCR, and only productive beta chains were kept. Every distinct CDR3 protein forms one entry, paired with its most common genes and DNA. For this sample the table gives about 720,000 distinct CDR3 sequences, of which around a quarter were detected only once. The ten largest make up under 4.5% of the sample. The same sample was also studied in work on T cells of mothers and their children.

The sample was blood. Receptors originate from a boy under 18 in good health.

This clonotype appeared a few times. This chain links TRBV6-2 or TRBV6-3 with TRBJ1-3; D ambiguous. The V and J ends lost 0 bases and 4 bases respectively, with 7 bases between them. Germline CDR1 MNHEY, CDR2 SVGEGT. The CDR3 is 14 residues long. CDR3 in amino acids: CASSYSPEGNTIYF. As DNA, the CDR3 is TGTGCCAGCAGTTACTCCCCGGAGGGAAACACCATATATTTT.

This clonotype was seen more than once but under ten times. The chain couples TRBV6-5 to TRBJ1-5, with no clear D. Germline CDR1 and CDR2: MNHEY and SVGAGI. The CDR3 totals 13 residues. Trimming pared 4 bases from V and 5 bases from J, leaving 9 bases between. DNA for the CDR3: TGTGCCAGCAGTTGGGCTGATGATCAGCCCCAGCATTTT. Residues: CASSWADDQPQHF.

This clonotype was seen a few times. The V gene is TRBV5-1, the J gene TRBJ2-3; D possibly uses TRBD1 or TRBD2 (5 bases each). V lost 0 bases and J 3 bases, leaving 11 bases between the germline ends. Germline lookup yields CDR1 SGHRS and CDR2 YFSETQ. The CDR3 loop spans 15 amino acids. CDR3 residues: CASSLAGPRTDTQYF. Here the CDR3 DNA reads TGCGCCAGCAGCTTGGCGGGGCCTAGGACAGATACGCAGTATTTT.

This clonotype appeared once. This chain joins TRBV7-9 and TRBJ2-7, with TRBD1 matching over 8 bases. Germline CDR1 is SEHNR and CDR2 is FQNEAQ (reference sequence). V was clipped by 0 bases and J by 3 bases; unmatched bases: 7. The CDR3 spans 16 residues. This CDR3 reads CASSLAGLGQDYEQYF. The CDR3 DNA reads as TGTGCCAGCAGCTTAGCAGGGTTGGGACAGGACTACGAGCAGTACTTC.

The chain employs TRBV29-1 and TRBJ2-1; 15 nucleotides line up with TRBD2. Germline CDR1 and CDR2: SQVTM and ANQGSEA. CDR3 length: 15 amino acids. The V and J ends lost 3 bases and 8 bases, in that order; junction bases with no gene match: 5. CDR3 region: CSVEGLAGGLDEQFF. The CDR3 nucleotides are TGCAGCGTTGAGGGACTAGCGGGGGGTTTGGATGAGCAGTTCTTC.

This clonotype was detected only a few times. The rearrangement joins TRBV12-3 or TRBV12-4 to TRBJ2-1, with TRBD2 as a possible D gene (7 bases). This CDR3 region has 15 residues. The V end lost 4 bases, the J end lost 7 bases, and 17 bases lay between the germline ends. The CDR3 DNA follows: TGTGCCAGCAGTTCCCTAGGGGGGGCGCGGAATGAGCAGTTCTTC. Its translation: CASSSLGGARNEQFF.

This clonotype was picked up many times. Germline is not matched at one junction end, which may reflect a read error. The chain combines TRBV15 with TRBJ1-4, with D possibly being TRBD1 (5 bases). The CDR3 is made up of 10 amino acids. The germline gives CDR1 LNHNV, CDR2 YYDKDF (reference sequence). CDR3 amino acids: CATSIRDGPF. In DNA, the CDR3 is TGTGCCACCAGCATAAGGGACGGACCTTTT.

V is TRBV20-1 and J is TRBJ2-5, with D perhaps matching TRBD1 (5 bases). The germline CDR1 and CDR2 sequences are DFQATT and SNEGSKA (reference sequence). V was clipped by 6 bases and J by 3 bases, with 8 bases between them. The CDR3 extends over 11 amino acids. CDR3 residues: CSAKTEETQYF. The CDR3 DNA reads TGCAGTGCCAAGACAGAAGAGACCCAGTACTTC.

For the CDR3, the DNA is TGTGCCAGCAGTCCCGACAGGGCCACTCGGTACAATGAGCAGTTCTTC. Its protein is CASSPDRATRYNEQFF. This chain connects TRBV6-1 to TRBJ2-1, with 7 positions matching TRBD1. Trimming took 5 bases from V and 4 from J; bases not matched to a gene: 11. From germline, CDR1 is MNHNS and CDR2 SASEGT. The CDR3 sequence is 16 residues long.

In DNA form, the CDR3 reads TGTGCCAGCAATTTTTCAACAGGGTCAAAGGCTTTCTTT. Its translation: CASNFSTGSKAFF. The J gene is TRBJ1-1, the V gene TRBV28, with a weak D call TRBD1 (6 bases). Per the germline V gene, CDR1 is MDHEN and CDR2 is SYDVKM. This CDR3 has 13 amino acids. The V end was cut by 7 bases, the J end by 11 bases, with 20 bases between.

This clonotype has only a few counts. The chain joins TRBV28 to TRBJ2-1; 15 bases line up with TRBD2. Germline trimming cut 3 bases from V and 8 bases from J; bases unmatched to any gene: 20. From germline, CDR1 is MDHEN and CDR2 SYDVKM. The CDR3 has 21 residues. The CDR3 spells CASSFSGTSGRTAGNSHEQFF. CDR3 coding DNA: TGTGCCAGCAGTTTCTCCGGGACTAGCGGGAGGACCGCTGGGAACTCCCATGAGCAGTTCTTC.

The gene calls are TRBV14 and TRBJ2-6; TRBD1 agrees at 8 bases. The V gene end was trimmed by 1 base and the J gene end by 0 bases; junction bases not matched to a gene: 14. Germline CDR1 and CDR2: SGHDN and FVKESK. The CDR3 extends over 21 amino acids. This CDR3 reads CASSQGGRGLAGVSGANVLTF. CDR3 coding DNA: TGTGCCAGCAGCCAAGGGGGCAGGGGGCTTGCCGGAGTCTCTGGGGCCAACGTCCTGACTTTC.

V is TRBV19 and J is TRBJ1-2; 11 bases agree with TRBD1. Germline CDR1 is LNHDA and CDR2 is SQIVND (reference sequence). The CDR3 is 15 amino acids. V lost 5 bases, J lost 8 bases, and 10 bases stayed unmatched. The CDR3 DNA follows: TGTGCCAGTAGTCCCAGGACAGGGGGCACAGAGGGCTACACCTTC. This sequence encodes CASSPRTGGTEGYTF.

With respect to this clonotype: An end of the junction does not agree with germline; a read error may underlie this. The CDR3 reads CASSYTDLSHEQYF. The CDR3 DNA reads as TGTGCCAGCAGTTACACGGACCTCTCCCACGAGCAGTACTTC. The chain links TRBV6-2 or TRBV6-3 to TRBJ2-7; D unresolved. The CDR3 runs to 14 residues. Germline CDR1 reads MNHEY; CDR2 reads SVGEGT.

This chain links TRBV28 with TRBJ2-1, with D tentatively TRBD1 (5 bases). Germline V gene lookup returns CDR1 MDHEN and CDR2 SYDVKM. The V gene lost 5 bases and the J gene lost 8 bases, with 13 bases spanning the gap. CDR3 size: 13 residues. The CDR3 spells CASSGALGDEQFF. The CDR3 DNA reads TGTGCCAGCAGTGGGGCATTAGGGGATGAGCAGTTCTTC.